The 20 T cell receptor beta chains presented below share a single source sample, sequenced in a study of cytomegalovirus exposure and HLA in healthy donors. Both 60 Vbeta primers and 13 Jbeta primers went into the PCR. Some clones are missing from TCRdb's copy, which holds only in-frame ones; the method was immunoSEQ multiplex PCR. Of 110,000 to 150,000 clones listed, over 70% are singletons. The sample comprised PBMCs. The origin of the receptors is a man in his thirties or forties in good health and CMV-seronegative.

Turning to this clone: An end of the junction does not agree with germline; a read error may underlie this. Here the CDR3 DNA reads TGCGCCAGCAGCTTGGGGACAGGGCGAAGAGGGGCCAACGGCCTGACTTTC. Amino acid sequence: CASSLGTGRRGANGLTF. J is TRBJ2-6 and V is TRBV5-1; TRBD1 agrees at 8 bases. The germline V gene encodes CDR1 SGHRS and CDR2 YFSETQ. The length of the CDR3 is 17 residues.

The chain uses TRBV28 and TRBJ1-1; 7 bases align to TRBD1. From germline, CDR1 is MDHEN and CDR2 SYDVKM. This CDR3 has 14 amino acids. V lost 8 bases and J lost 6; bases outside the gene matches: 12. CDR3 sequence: CASGEEGAVSEAFF. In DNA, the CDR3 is TGTGCCAGCGGGGAGGAGGGGGCAGTTTCTGAAGCTTTCTTT.

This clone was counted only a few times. DNA for the CDR3: TGTGCCAGCAGCCGTACCTACACAGGGATGAGGGGCTCATCCTACAATGAGCAGTTCTTC. Amino acids: CASSRTYTGMRGSSYNEQFF. This chain joins TRBV28 and TRBJ2-1, with D possibly matching TRBD1 (6 bases). V lost 6 bases to trimming and J lost 1 base, with 28 bases between them. The length of the CDR3 is 20 residues. Germline CDR1 reads MDHEN; CDR2 reads SYDVKM.

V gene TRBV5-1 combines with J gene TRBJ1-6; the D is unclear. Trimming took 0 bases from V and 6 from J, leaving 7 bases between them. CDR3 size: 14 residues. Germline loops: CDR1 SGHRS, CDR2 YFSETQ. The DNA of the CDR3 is TGCGCCAGCAGCTTGGGGCACCTTAATTCACCCCTCCACTTT. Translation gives CASSLGHLNSPLHF.

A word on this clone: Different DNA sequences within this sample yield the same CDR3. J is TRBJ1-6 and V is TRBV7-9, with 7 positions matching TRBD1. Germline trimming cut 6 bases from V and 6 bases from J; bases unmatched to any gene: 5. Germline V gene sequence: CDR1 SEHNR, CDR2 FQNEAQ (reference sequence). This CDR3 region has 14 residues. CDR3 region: CASSPDRVNSPLHF. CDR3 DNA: TGTGCCAGCAGTCCCGACAGGGTTAATTCACCCCTCCACTTT.

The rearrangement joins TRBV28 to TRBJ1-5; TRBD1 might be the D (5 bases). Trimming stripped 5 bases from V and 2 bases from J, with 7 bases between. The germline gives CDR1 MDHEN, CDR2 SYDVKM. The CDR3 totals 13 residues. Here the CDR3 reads CASSRQRNQPQHF. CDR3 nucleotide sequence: TGTGCCAGCAGTCGACAGCGCAATCAGCCCCAGCATTTT. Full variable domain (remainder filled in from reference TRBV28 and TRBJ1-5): DVKVTQSSRYLVKRTGEKVFLECVQDMDHENMFWYRQDPGLGLRLIYFSYDVKMKEKGDIPEGYSVSREKKERFSLILESASTNQTSMYLCASSRQRNQPQHFGDGTRLSIL.

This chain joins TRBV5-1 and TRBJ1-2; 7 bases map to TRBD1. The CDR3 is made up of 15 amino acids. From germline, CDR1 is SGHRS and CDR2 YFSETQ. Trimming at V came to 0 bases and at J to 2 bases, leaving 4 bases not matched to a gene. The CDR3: CASSLGDRENYGYTF. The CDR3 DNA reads TGCGCCAGCAGCTTGGGTGACAGGGAAAACTATGGCTACACCTTC.

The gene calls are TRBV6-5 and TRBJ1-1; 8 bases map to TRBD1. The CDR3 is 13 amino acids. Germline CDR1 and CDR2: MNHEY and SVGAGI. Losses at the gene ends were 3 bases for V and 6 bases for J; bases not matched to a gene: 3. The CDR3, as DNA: TGTGCCAGCAGTTATCAACAGGGGGCTGAAGCTTTCTTT. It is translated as CASSYQQGAEAFF.

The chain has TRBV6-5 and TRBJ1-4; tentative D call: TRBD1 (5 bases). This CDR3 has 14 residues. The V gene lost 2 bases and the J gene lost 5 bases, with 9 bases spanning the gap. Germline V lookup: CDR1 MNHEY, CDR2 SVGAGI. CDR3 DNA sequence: TGTGCCAGCAGTTACGGGGGGTCCAATGAAAAACTGTTTTTT. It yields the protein CASSYGGSNEKLFF.

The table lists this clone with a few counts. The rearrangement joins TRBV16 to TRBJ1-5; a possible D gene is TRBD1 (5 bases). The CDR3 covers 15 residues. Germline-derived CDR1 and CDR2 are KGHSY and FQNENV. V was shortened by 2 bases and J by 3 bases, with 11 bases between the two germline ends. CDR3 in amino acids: CASSQARGLNQPQHF. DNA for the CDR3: TGTGCCAGCAGCCAAGCGCGGGGCCTCAATCAGCCCCAGCATTTT.

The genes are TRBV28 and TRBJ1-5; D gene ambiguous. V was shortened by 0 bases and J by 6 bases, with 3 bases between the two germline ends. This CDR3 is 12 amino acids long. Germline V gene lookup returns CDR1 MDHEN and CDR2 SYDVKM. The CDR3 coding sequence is TGTGCCAGCAGTTTATGGAGTCAGCCCCAGCATTTT. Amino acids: CASSLWSQPQHF.

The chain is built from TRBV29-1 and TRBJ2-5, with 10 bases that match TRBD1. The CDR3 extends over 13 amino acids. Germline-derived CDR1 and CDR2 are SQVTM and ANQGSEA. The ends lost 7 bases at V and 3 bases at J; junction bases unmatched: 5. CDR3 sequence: CSATGTGEETQYF. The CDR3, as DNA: TGCAGCGCGACCGGGACAGGGGAAGAGACCCAGTACTTC.

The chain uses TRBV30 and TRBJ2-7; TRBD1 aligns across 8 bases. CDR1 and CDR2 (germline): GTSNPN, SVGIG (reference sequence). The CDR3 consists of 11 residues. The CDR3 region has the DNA TGTGCGAGTGGGACAGGCTACGAGCAGTACTTC. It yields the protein CASGTGYEQYF.

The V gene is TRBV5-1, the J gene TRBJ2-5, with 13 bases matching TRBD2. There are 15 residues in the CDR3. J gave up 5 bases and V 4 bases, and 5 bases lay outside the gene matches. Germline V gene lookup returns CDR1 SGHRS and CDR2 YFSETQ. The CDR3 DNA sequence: TGCGCCAGCAGCGATGGGACTAGCGGGACCGAGACCCAGTACTTC. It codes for CASSDGTSGTETQYF.

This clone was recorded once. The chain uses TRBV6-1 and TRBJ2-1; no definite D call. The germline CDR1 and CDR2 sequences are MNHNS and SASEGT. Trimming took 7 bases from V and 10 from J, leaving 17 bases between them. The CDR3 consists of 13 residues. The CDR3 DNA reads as TGTGCCAGCACCCTTACACGCGGCTACGAGCAGTTCTTC. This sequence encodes CASTLTRGYEQFF.

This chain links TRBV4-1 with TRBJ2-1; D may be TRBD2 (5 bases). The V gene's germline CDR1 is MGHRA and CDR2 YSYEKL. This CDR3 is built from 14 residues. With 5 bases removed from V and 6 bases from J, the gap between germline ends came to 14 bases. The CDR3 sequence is CASSYGELLNEQFF. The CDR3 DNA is TGCGCCAGCAGCTATGGGGAGCTGCTCAATGAGCAGTTCTTC.

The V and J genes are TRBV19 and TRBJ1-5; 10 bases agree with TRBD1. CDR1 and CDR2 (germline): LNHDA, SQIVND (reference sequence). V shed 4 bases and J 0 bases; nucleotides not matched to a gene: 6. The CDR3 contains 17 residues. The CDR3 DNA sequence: TGTGCCAGTAGTAGGGGACAGGGGAGGCATAGCAATCAGCCCCAGCATTTT. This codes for CASSRGQGRHSNQPQHF.

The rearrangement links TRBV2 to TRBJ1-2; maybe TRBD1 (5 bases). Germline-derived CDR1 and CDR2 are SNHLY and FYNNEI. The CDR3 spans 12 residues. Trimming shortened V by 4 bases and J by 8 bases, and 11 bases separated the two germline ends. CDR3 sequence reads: CASSAWGNGYTF. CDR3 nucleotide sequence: TGTGCCAGCAGTGCCTGGGGCAACGGCTACACCTTC.

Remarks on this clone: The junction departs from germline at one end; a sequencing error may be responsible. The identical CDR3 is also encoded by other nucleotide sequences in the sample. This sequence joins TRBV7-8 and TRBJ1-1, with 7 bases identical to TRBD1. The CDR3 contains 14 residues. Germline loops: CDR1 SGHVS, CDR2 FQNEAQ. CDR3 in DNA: TGCGCCAGCAGCCCCGGACAGGTGATAGGTGAAGCTTTCTTT. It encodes CASSPGQVIGEAFF.

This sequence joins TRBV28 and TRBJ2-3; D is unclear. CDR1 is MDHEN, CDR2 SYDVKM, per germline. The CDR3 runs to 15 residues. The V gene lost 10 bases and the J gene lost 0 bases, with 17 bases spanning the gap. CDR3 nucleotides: TGTGCCATCCACGAGTCTGAAACTAGCACAGATACGCAGTATTTT. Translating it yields CAIHESETSTDTQYF.